This T cell receptor beta chain was found in a study of beta chain features in type 1 diabetes. Study results and limitations: Shorter TCRB CDR3s, moderately but significantly so, marked every one of the four CD4+ subsets in Type 1 diabetes patients. Still unanswered here is whether HLA type influences TCRB rearrangement.

Markers CD45RO/CCR7/CD25/CD127/CD95/CD27 served to sort CD4+ naive, central memory, regulatory and stem cell-like memory cells. In all sorted populations, purity surpassed 95%. Points on this clone: Its antigen is undetermined.

The germline V gene encodes CDR1 SEHNR and CDR2 FQNEAQ (reference sequence). V was pared by 1 base and J by 9 bases, with 13 bases of the junction left unmatched. The CDR3 runs 17 residues. Investigators reverse transcribed all isolated RNA, so they sequenced expressed TCRB transcripts. Some clones are missing from TCRdb's copy, which holds only in-frame ones; the method was immunoSEQ multiplex PCR. The sample records some 660,000 clones, around 15% being singletons. The V call is TRBV7-9, the J call TRBJ2-5; 11 bases line up with TRBD2. The receptor was isolated from a man younger than 30 with type 1 diabetes. Specimen: naive CD4+ T cells from blood. The CDR3 here is CASSLGRLAGRLRAQYF. The CDR3 bases are TGTGCCAGCAGCTTAGGCCGACTAGCGGGGCGGCTTCGGGCCCAGTACTTC. The full variable domain, in which reference TRBV7-9 and TRBJ2-5 provide the parts outside the CDR3, is DTGVSQNPRHKITKRGQNVTFRCDPISEHNRLYWYRQTLGQGPEFLTYFQNEAQLEKSRLLSDRFSAERPKGSFSTLEIQRTEQGDSAMYLCASSLGRLAGRLRAQYFGPGTRLLVL.